This T cell receptor (beta chain) was sequenced in a study of shared clonotypes between healthy human individuals. On the study more broadly: The donors, two women and a few men, were aged 18 to 49. A donor's plate count was three for CD4 naive and three for CD4 memory; CD8 naive had two and CD8 memory one. Study-wide points: Non-shared clonotypes had lower generation probabilities than those shared by all four donors. With several donors compared, around 5% of naive CD4 clonotypes were shared.

Comment on this clone: Its matching antigen is unknown. The sample holds other DNA sequences that translate to the same CDR3.

Generated by immunoSEQ multiplex PCR, the TCRdb table keeps only in-frame clones and is missing some. The sample contains over 1.5 million clones, 98% of which appear only once. V was clipped by 3 bases and J by 5 bases; unmatched bases: 4. CDR3 length: 14 residues. Looked up from germline, CDR1 is SNHLY and CDR2 is FYNNEI. J is TRBJ1-5 and V is TRBV2; 7 nucleotides line up with TRBD1. What was sequenced was naive CD4+ T cells sorted from blood. Subset of the sample: CD45RA+ positively selected. The TCR was taken from a man aged 25-40 years in good health. CDR3 nucleotides: TGTGCCAGCAGTGAGGGCCAGGGGGATCAGCCCCAGCATTTT. This translates into CASSEGQGDQPQHF.